These T cell receptor beta chains were read from a single sample in a study of identical twins. TCRdb re-analysed the 5' RACE reads in MiXCR, keeping a single row per CDR3 protein. The table records approximately 700,000 distinct CDR3 sequences, 6% to 6.5% of them present only once. Specimen: naive T cells sorted from blood. These receptors were taken from a man aged 18 to 29 in good health. The CDR3 runs from the conserved cysteine through the conserved F or W. Each record gives: J gene, V gene, clone size, CDR3 protein. The size entry is marked missing in some rows and otherwise reads once, few, many or a size class.

j_gene: TRBJ1-6; v_gene: TRBV27; abundance: many; CDR3aa: CASSDSTISPLHF
j_gene: TRBJ1-1; v_gene: TRBV3-1; abundance: many; CDR3aa: CASSQDEGQGSSEAFF
j_gene: TRBJ2-3; v_gene: TRBV11-2; abundance: many; CDR3aa: CASSGQEALYF
j_gene: TRBJ2-7; v_gene: TRBV25-1; abundance: many; CDR3aa: CASSEYTGVNEQYF
j_gene: TRBJ2-3; v_gene: TRBV19; abundance: -; CDR3aa: CASRDTSTDTQYF
j_gene: TRBJ1-3; v_gene: TRBV19; abundance: -; CDR3aa: CASRRVSGNTIYF
j_gene: TRBJ2-6; v_gene: TRBV12-3/TRBV12-4; abundance: -; CDR3aa: CASRPSSPVGVLTF
j_gene: TRBJ1-6; v_gene: TRBV20-1; abundance: many; CDR3aa: CSARLSLGEYNSPLHF
j_gene: TRBJ2-3; v_gene: TRBV5-1; abundance: few; CDR3aa: CASSPSLAVPDTQYF
j_gene: TRBJ2-5; v_gene: TRBV7-9; abundance: few; CDR3aa: CASSSPILQETQYF
j_gene: TRBJ2-1; v_gene: TRBV7-9; abundance: few; CDR3aa: CASPRAADSYNEQFF
j_gene: TRBJ2-1; v_gene: TRBV29-1; abundance: many; CDR3aa: CSVSRENEQFF
j_gene: TRBJ2-1; v_gene: TRBV29-1; abundance: -; CDR3aa: CSVGDRSELFF
j_gene: TRBJ2-3; v_gene: TRBV29-1; abundance: many; CDR3aa: CSVEQWEDKATDTQYF
j_gene: TRBJ2-3; v_gene: TRBV11-2; abundance: few; CDR3aa: CASSLRTSGRGGQADTQYF
j_gene: TRBJ1-1; v_gene: TRBV5-1; abundance: -; CDR3aa: CASREQGRNTEAFF
j_gene: TRBJ2-7; v_gene: TRBV20-1; abundance: -; CDR3aa: CSARAAGWEQYF
j_gene: TRBJ1-1; v_gene: TRBV7-8; abundance: few; CDR3aa: CASSFSNNRAFF
j_gene: TRBJ2-1; v_gene: TRBV12-3/TRBV12-4; abundance: many; CDR3aa: CASSQTSGRRNEQFF
j_gene: TRBJ2-3; v_gene: TRBV9; abundance: few; CDR3aa: CASTVLAADTQYF
j_gene: TRBJ2-2; v_gene: TRBV4-3; abundance: -; CDR3aa: CASSQDRAEGLITGELFF
j_gene: TRBJ2-2; v_gene: TRBV5-1; abundance: many; CDR3aa: CASSLASLTGELFF
j_gene: TRBJ2-1; v_gene: TRBV6-1; abundance: many; CDR3aa: CASSLAGQGLSEQFF
j_gene: TRBJ2-1; v_gene: TRBV15; abundance: many; CDR3aa: CATSPSGLYNEQFF
j_gene: TRBJ2-1; v_gene: TRBV9; abundance: few; CDR3aa: CASSVAGTSGFHEQFF
j_gene: TRBJ2-3; v_gene: TRBV6-5; abundance: many; CDR3aa: CASSYSKAGLISTDTQYF
j_gene: TRBJ2-5; v_gene: TRBV5-1; abundance: many; CDR3aa: CASSLGESWEYQETQYF
j_gene: TRBJ1-4; v_gene: TRBV5-5; abundance: many; CDR3aa: CASSFSSGQGKEKLFF
j_gene: TRBJ2-7; v_gene: TRBV6-5; abundance: few; CDR3aa: CASSHRTSGRPYEQYF
j_gene: TRBJ1-5; v_gene: TRBV5-1; abundance: few; CDR3aa: CASSQTTGGGQPQHF
j_gene: TRBJ2-1; v_gene: TRBV20-1; abundance: many; CDR3aa: CSARPRGTSYNEQFF
j_gene: TRBJ2-2; v_gene: TRBV6-1; abundance: few; CDR3aa: CASSLRATNTGELFF
j_gene: TRBJ2-1; v_gene: TRBV3-1; abundance: -; CDR3aa: CASSQRLAANEQFF
j_gene: TRBJ2-7; v_gene: TRBV12-3/TRBV12-4; abundance: many; CDR3aa: CASRSRPGEQYF
j_gene: TRBJ2-3; v_gene: TRBV20-1; abundance: many; CDR3aa: CSATTDTQYF
j_gene: TRBJ1-4; v_gene: TRBV12-3/TRBV12-4; abundance: many; CDR3aa: CASLGLGELFF
j_gene: TRBJ2-1; v_gene: TRBV6-2/TRBV6-3; abundance: -; CDR3aa: CASSYRASGGGYNEQFF
j_gene: TRBJ2-1; v_gene: TRBV5-1; abundance: many; CDR3aa: CASSPIGDNEQFF
j_gene: TRBJ1-1; v_gene: TRBV21-1; abundance: -; CDR3aa: CASSKRDPDTDTEAFF
j_gene: TRBJ2-3; v_gene: TRBV5-1; abundance: many; CDR3aa: CASSTGAPSTDTQYF
j_gene: TRBJ2-3; v_gene: TRBV20-1; abundance: many; CDR3aa: CSVFRDTKQYF
j_gene: TRBJ2-2; v_gene: TRBV2; abundance: many; CDR3aa: CASSSELAGELFF
j_gene: TRBJ1-1; v_gene: TRBV5-4; abundance: -; CDR3aa: CASSIQGGNFLEVAFF
j_gene: TRBJ2-3; v_gene: TRBV20-1; abundance: few; CDR3aa: CSADLAGGRDTQYF
j_gene: TRBJ1-5; v_gene: TRBV7-3; abundance: many; CDR3aa: CASSPNGGQPQHF
j_gene: TRBJ2-7; v_gene: TRBV12-3/TRBV12-4; abundance: many; CDR3aa: CASSLRVIVSGYEQYF
j_gene: TRBJ2-2; v_gene: TRBV7-2; abundance: many; CDR3aa: CASSETGIGELFF
j_gene: TRBJ1-1; v_gene: TRBV7-2; abundance: many; CDR3aa: CASSLNSRGSAFF
j_gene: TRBJ2-3; v_gene: TRBV24-1; abundance: -; CDR3aa: CATSDYGDRGDDTQYF
j_gene: TRBJ2-1; v_gene: TRBV12-3/TRBV12-4; abundance: many; CDR3aa: CASSSDFSSYNEQFF
j_gene: TRBJ2-5; v_gene: TRBV4-2; abundance: -; CDR3aa: CASSQGPPPETQYF
j_gene: TRBJ2-1; v_gene: TRBV12-3/TRBV12-4; abundance: many; CDR3aa: CASSLRLAGRYNEQFF
j_gene: TRBJ2-1; v_gene: TRBV10-3; abundance: -; CDR3aa: CAISEPAGQARNEQFF
j_gene: TRBJ2-1; v_gene: TRBV4-3; abundance: few; CDR3aa: CASSQEWAGRPYNEQFF